A selection of T cell receptor beta chains follows, all from one sample in a study of OX40 agonist ivuxolimab in advanced cancers. Profiled with immunoSEQ multiplex PCR; TCRdb holds only in-frame clones, not every one. The sample holds over 100,000 clones, just over 90% seen once. Sequences were derived from CD4+ or CD8+ T cells sorted from blood, sampled in a trial of the OX40 agonist ivuxolimab. These TCRs come from an adult with an advanced solid tumor such as melanoma, head and neck, liver or kidney cancer. The CDR3 runs from the conserved cysteine through the conserved F or W. Fields, in order: J gene, clone size, D gene, V gene, CDR3 DNA, CDR3 protein. The D gene is left open where the match is weak. Clone size appears in some rows only: once, few, many, or a class for an expanded clone.

TRBJ1-2	-	TRBD1	TRBV10-3	TGTGCCATCAGTGAACGACAGGGCACTGCTAACTATGGCTACACCTTC	CAISERQGTANYGYTF
TRBJ2-7	-	TRBD1	TRBV7-2	TGTGCCAGCAGCTTTCCCGGGACAGTTAGCTCCTACGAGCAGTACTTC	CASSFPGTVSSYEQYF
TRBJ1-2	-	-	TRBV29-1	TGCAGCGTGGTACAGGGAGGCTATGGCTACACCTTC	CSVVQGGYGYTF
TRBJ2-7	once	TRBD2	TRBV28	TGTGCCAGCAGTTTATGGGGTCCCTCTAGCGGGATACGTGAGGAGCAGTACTTC	CASSLWGPSSGIREEQYF
TRBJ2-7	-	-	TRBV4-3	TGCGCCAGCAGCCAAGATGAGGGGCCGTTATACGAGCAGTACTTC	CASSQDEGPLYEQYF
TRBJ2-5	-	TRBD2	TRBV7-8	TGTGCCAGCAGCCACCGTCCCCCTAAACCTAGCGGGAGGGATAAGAGGACCCAGTACTTC	CASSHRPPKPSGRDKRTQYF
TRBJ2-7	-	-	TRBV6-5	TGTGCCAGCAGTTCCACCTACGAGCAGTACTTC	CASSSTYEQYF
TRBJ1-5	-	-	TRBV5-5	TGTGCCAGCAGCCGGGACGGCAATCAGCCCCAGCATTTT	CASSRDGNQPQHF
TRBJ2-7	-	-	TRBV11-2	TGTGCCAGCAGCTTCGGCGGCTCCTACGAGCAGTACTTC	CASSFGGSYEQYF
TRBJ2-1	once	-	TRBV11-2	TGTGCCAGCAGCTTAACTAGGCAAGGGGGGGGCTCCTACAATGAGCAGTTCTTC	CASSLTRQGGGSYNEQFF
TRBJ2-7	-	TRBD1	TRBV5-4	TGTGCCAGCAGACATTCCGGGACAGGGGGAAGTGAGCAGTACTTC	CASRHSGTGGSEQYF
TRBJ2-2	-	-	TRBV21-1	TGTGCCAGCAGCAACTCCCGAGGCCACTCCCCCGGGGAGCTGTTTTTT	CASSNSRGHSPGELFF
TRBJ2-7	-	TRBD1	TRBV27	TGTGCCAGCAGTCCCCGGACAGGCTCCTACGAGCAGTACTTC	CASSPRTGSYEQYF
TRBJ1-1	-	-	TRBV27	TGTGCCAGCAGTCGCCGACAGCATCAGAACACTGAAGCTTTCTTT	CASSRRQHQNTEAFF
TRBJ2-6	-	-	TRBV28	TGTGCCAGCAGTTTTGGCGGAGGTGGGGCCAACGTCCTGACTTTC	CASSFGGGGANVLTF
TRBJ2-7	-	-	TRBV9	TGTGCCAGCAGCGTAGCGGGAGACCTCTACGAGCAGTACTTC	CASSVAGDLYEQYF
TRBJ1-5	-	TRBD1	TRBV7-2	TGTGCCAGCACCGTCGGGGACAGGGGTTTTCAGCCCCAGCATTTT	CASTVGDRGFQPQHF
TRBJ2-7	-	-	TRBV7-2	TGTGCCAGCAGCTCCGGGCGGGGTACCTACGAGCAGTACTTC	CASSSGRGTYEQYF
TRBJ1-6	-	-	TRBV5-4	TGTGCCAGCAGCTTGGGCCAGGGAAATTCACCCCTCCACTTT	CASSLGQGNSPLHF
TRBJ1-2	-	-	TRBV19	TGTGCCAGTAGGACCTCAGGGTCTCAACCCGGCTACACCTTC	CASRTSGSQPGYTF
TRBJ2-7	once	-	TRBV5-1	TGCGCCAGCAGCTTCATGACTATGGGACAAGGCTACGAGCAGTACTTC	CASSFMTMGQGYEQYF
TRBJ1-1	-	-	TRBV6-5	TGTGCCAGCAGTTACCGAGGGCTGAACACTGAAGCTTTCTTT	CASSYRGLNTEAFF
TRBJ2-1	-	TRBD2	TRBV9	TGTGCCACCCATAGCGGGAGCAGCTCCTACAATGAGCAGTTCTTC	CATHSGSSSYNEQFF
TRBJ2-1	-	-	TRBV7-7	TGTGCTAGCAGCCCGGGCGTGGGGGGGCACAATGAGCAGTTCTTC	CASSPGVGGHNEQFF
TRBJ1-1	few	TRBD1	TRBV14	TGTGCCAGCAGCCGGACAGGGGGCACTGAAGCTTTCTTT	CASSRTGGTEAFF
TRBJ1-1	-	-	TRBV5-1	TGCGCCAGCAGCTTGGGGAGGGCAAGTATGAACACTGAAGCTTTCTTT	CASSLGRASMNTEAFF
TRBJ1-5	-	TRBD1	TRBV5-1	TGCGCCAGCAGCTTAGGACAGGGGGCGCCCGATCAGCCCCAGCATTTT	CASSLGQGAPDQPQHF
TRBJ1-5	-	TRBD1	TRBV7-2	TGTGCCAGCAGCCCTCGGACAGGGGTTAGGGGCAATCAGCCCCAGCATTTT	CASSPRTGVRGNQPQHF
TRBJ2-1	-	TRBD1	TRBV2	TGTGCCAGCAGGCGGACAGGGAGTAATGAGCAGTTCTTC	CASRRTGSNEQFF
TRBJ2-3	-	TRBD1	TRBV5-1	TGCGCCAGCAGCCCGGGACAGAACACAGATACGCAGTATTTT	CASSPGQNTDTQYF
TRBJ1-6	-	-	TRBV11-2	TGTGCCAGCAGCTTGCAGGATAATTCACCCCTCCACTTT	CASSLQDNSPLHF
TRBJ2-5	-	-	TRBV9	TGTGCCAGCAGCGCTCAGGGGATCGGGGAGACCCAGTACTTC	CASSAQGIGETQYF
TRBJ2-2	-	-	TRBV5-1	TGCGCCAGCAGCTTCGATAGGAGTGCCGGGGAGCTGTTTTTT	CASSFDRSAGELFF
TRBJ1-6	-	-	TRBV9	TGTGCCAGCAGCGTAGGTGGGCGGGGGGGTTTAGCTGATTCACCCCTCCACTTT	CASSVGGRGGLADSPLHF
TRBJ2-7	-	-	TRBV6-5	TGTGCCAGCAGCCCTTCGGGCCGCCCTGGGGAGCAGTACTTC	CASSPSGRPGEQYF
TRBJ1-2	-	TRBD1	TRBV27	TGTGCCAGCAGTAACAAACGGACAGGGAGGGACTATGGCTACACCTTC	CASSNKRTGRDYGYTF
TRBJ2-3	-	-	TRBV4-2	TGTGCCAGCAGCGATCCACTCAGCACAGATACGCAGTATTTT	CASSDPLSTDTQYF
TRBJ2-7	-	-	TRBV19	TGTGCCAGTAGGGGGGTAGGACCAAGCTCCTACGAGCAGTACTTC	CASRGVGPSSYEQYF
TRBJ1-1	-	-	TRBV5-1	TGCGCCAGCAGCTTGGCCGGAGGAGGGACTGAAGCTTTCTTT	CASSLAGGGTEAFF
TRBJ1-2	-	-	TRBV6-5	TGTGCCAGCAGTCGGGAGCTTATCTATGGCTACACCTTC	CASSRELIYGYTF
TRBJ2-5	-	TRBD2	TRBV7-6	TGTGCCAGCAGCCAGCGGGGGGGCGGAGAGACCCAGTACTTC	CASSQRGGGETQYF
TRBJ1-2	-	-	TRBV18	TGTGCCAGCTCACCCCTCGGGCAGGCTAACTATGGCTACACCTTC	CASSPLGQANYGYTF
TRBJ2-7	-	-	TRBV27	TGTGCCAGCAGTTTATCAGGGGCAGCCTTCTACGAGCAGTACTTC	CASSLSGAAFYEQYF
TRBJ2-7	-	TRBD2	TRBV7-2	TGTGCCAGCAGCCTAGGACTAGCGGGCTACGAGCAGTACTTC	CASSLGLAGYEQYF
TRBJ1-4	-	TRBD1	TRBV7-2	TGTGCCAGCACCGGGGGGACAGGGGGTGAAAAACTGTTTTTT	CASTGGTGGEKLFF
TRBJ1-2	-	-	TRBV2	TGTGCCAGCAGTGAAATAACAGGCTATGGCTACACCTTC	CASSEITGYGYTF
TRBJ1-5	-	-	TRBV4-3	TGCGCCAGCAGCCAAGATGTGGGTTTTAGCAATCAGCCCCAGCATTTT	CASSQDVGFSNQPQHF
TRBJ1-1	-	-	TRBV30	TGTGCCTGGAATGGGGCCGGGCGCTGGGAGGCTTTCTTT	CAWNGAGRWEAFF
TRBJ2-4	-	-	TRBV21-1	TGTGCCAGCAGCAAAGCTCTAGGGTATAGAGAAAACATTCAGTACTTC	CASSKALGYRENIQYF
TRBJ1-5	-	-	TRBV19	TGTGCCAGTAGTATAGATCGACAGATCGGTCAGCCCCAGCATTTT	CASSIDRQIGQPQHF
TRBJ2-5	once	-	TRBV10-1	TGCGCCAGCAGTGAGCGCCAGGGCGGGGAGACCCAGTACTTC	CASSERQGGETQYF
TRBJ1-1	-	TRBD1	TRBV5-1	TGCGCCAGCAGCTTAAGACAGGGGGCGCGGGTAATGAACACTGAAGCTTTCTTT	CASSLRQGARVMNTEAFF
TRBJ1-6	-	-	TRBV9	TGTGCCAGCAGCCCAGAGGCAGAAACGGCCCTCCACTTT	CASSPEAETALHF
TRBJ2-7	-	-	TRBV27	TGTGCCAGCAGCCCTAGCCTCCATGGGACTTACGAGCAGTACTTC	CASSPSLHGTYEQYF
TRBJ1-2	-	-	TRBV5-1	TGCGCCAGCAGTTTTCAGGGTGACTATGGCTACACCTTC	CASSFQGDYGYTF
TRBJ2-5	-	TRBD1	TRBV19	TGTGCCAGTAGTATGCTGGACAGGGGGCCGGAGACCCAGTACTTC	CASSMLDRGPETQYF
TRBJ1-1	-	-	TRBV7-9	TGTGCCAGCAGCTTAGCTCCGGCCCTGAACACTGAAGCTTTCTTT	CASSLAPALNTEAFF
TRBJ2-7	-	-	TRBV28	TGTGCCAGCAGTTCCCATTTCAGGGGGGCGACCCTAGTGGTGAACTACGAGCAGTACTTC	CASSSHFRGATLVVNYEQYF
TRBJ1-1	-	TRBD1	TRBV5-6	TGTGCCAGCAGCTGGGACAGGATCACTGAAGCTTTCTTT	CASSWDRITEAFF
TRBJ2-2	once	-	TRBV4-3	TGCGCCAGCAGCCAAGACGGCTATTCGAACACCGGGGAGCTGTTTTTT	CASSQDGYSNTGELFF